The 26 T cell receptor beta chains listed next were all sequenced from one sample in a study of T cell repertoires in cytomegalovirus infection. TCRdb used MiXCR to reprocess the reads, holding one entry per CDR3 protein. Seen here are 200,000 to 300,000 distinct CDR3 sequences, around 6.6% observed once, and the top ten hold around 6.5%. Input material: PBMCs. The receptors come from a human donor in good health (CMV status not recorded). Some clones in this sample may be carry-over from other donors' samples.

At least ten counts were recorded for this clonotype. This chain joins TRBV6-2 or TRBV6-3 and TRBJ1-5, with D uncertain. The CDR3 runs 15 residues. The germline V gene has CDR1 MNHEY and CDR2 SVGEGT. The germline V and J ends were trimmed by 3 bases and 5 bases, with 14 bases remaining between them. The CDR3 DNA follows: TGTGCCAGCAGTTATCCCCGGCCGGCGGATCAGCCCCAGCATTTT. Its translation is CASSYPRPADQPQHF.

This clonotype was counted between two and nine times. This sequence joins TRBV10-3 and TRBJ2-4, with no clear D. With 2 bases removed from V and 12 bases from J, the gap between germline ends came to 11 bases. The CDR3 is made up of 12 amino acids. CDR1 ENHRY and CDR2 SYGVKD come from the germline V gene. The chain's CDR3 is CAISELGSHQYF. In nucleotides, the CDR3 is TGTGCCATCAGTGAGCTTGGGTCCCATCAGTACTTC.

This clonotype was detected ten times or more. This chain links TRBV28 with TRBJ2-7; D perhaps matches TRBD2 (5 bases). This CDR3 is 13 amino acids long. V was cut by 8 bases and J by 3 bases, with 14 bases left in between. Germline V gene sequence: CDR1 MDHEN, CDR2 SYDVKM. The CDR3 nucleotides read TGTGCCAGCCTCCTCGAGGGTAGCTACGAGCAGTACTTC. As protein: CASLLEGSYEQYF.

This clonotype has more than one count but fewer than ten. The gene calls are TRBV20-1 and TRBJ2-1; TRBD2 matches 7 bases. Looked up from germline, CDR1 is DFQATT and CDR2 is SNEGSKA (reference sequence). The junction had 12 bases not matched to a gene; V was cut back by 6 bases and J by 10 bases. The CDR3 runs 13 residues. The CDR3 DNA follows: TGCAGTGCCAGAACGGCGGGGGTATCCGAGCAGTTCTTC. This sequence encodes CSARTAGVSEQFF.

The V call is TRBV28, the J call TRBJ2-2; 8 bases map to TRBD1. Germline trimming cut 6 bases from V and 2 bases from J; bases unmatched to any gene: 11. There are 17 residues in the CDR3. Germline V gene sequence: CDR1 MDHEN, CDR2 SYDVKM. The CDR3 DNA is TGTGCCAGCAGGACTACCGGGACAGGCTTCAACACCGGGGAGCTGTTTTTT. Protein sequence: CASRTTGTGFNTGELFF.

In the case of this clonotype: It may be a read error: a sequence one base away is much more abundant. The V and J genes are TRBV12-3 or TRBV12-4 and TRBJ1-3, with D unresolved. The CDR3 sequence is 16 residues long. The CDR3 sequence: CASSPRGINSGNTICF. In DNA, the CDR3 is TGTGCCAGCAGCCCCCGAGGAATTAACTCTGGAAACACCATATGTTTT.

This clonotype appeared many times. The chain carries TRBV4-2 and TRBJ2-5; 9 bases match TRBD1. CDR1 is LGHNA, CDR2 YNFKEQ, per germline. V was pared by 4 bases and J by 0 bases, with 6 bases of the junction left unmatched. CDR3 size: 16 residues. The CDR3 nucleotides read TGTGCCAGCAGCCTTCGACAGGGGGTATACCAAGAGACCCAGTACTTC. Its translation is CASSLRQGVYQETQYF.

This clonotype came up many times. The chain employs TRBV2 and TRBJ1-3; D gene uncertain. The CDR3 sequence is 16 residues long. V dropped 8 bases and J dropped 0 bases, with 17 bases sitting between them. Looked up from germline, CDR1 is SNHLY and CDR2 is FYNNEI. The CDR3 DNA sequence: TGTGCCAGCGCGGCACAGCGGACGAACTCTGGAAACACCATATATTTT. It translates to CASAAQRTNSGNTIYF.

This clonotype was found many times. The CDR3 here is CASSRGTEAFF. The CDR3 DNA reads TGTGCCAGCAGCCGGGGCACTGAAGCTTTCTTT. The V gene is TRBV12-3 or TRBV12-4, the J gene TRBJ1-1; D unclear. The CDR3 covers 11 residues. Trimming stripped 6 bases from V and 4 bases from J, with 6 bases between.

This clonotype has ten or more counts. The V call is TRBV20-1, the J call TRBJ2-1; 10 bases line up with TRBD2. V lost 2 bases and J lost 5; bases outside the gene matches: 9. The germline CDR1 and CDR2 sequences are DFQATT and SNEGSKA (reference sequence). This CDR3 comprises 16 residues. This CDR3 is CSARTPGLARDNEQFF. The CDR3 DNA reads TGCAGTGCTAGAACGCCGGGACTAGCGAGGGACAATGAGCAGTTCTTC.

Ten or more counts support this clonotype. The chain employs TRBV7-9 and TRBJ1-1; D is undetermined. V shed 2 bases and J shed 0 bases, with 4 bases lying between them. The CDR3 totals 13 residues. Germline V gene sequence: CDR1 SEHNR, CDR2 FQNEAQ (reference sequence). The CDR3 DNA sequence: TGTGCCAGCAGCTTATATCTGAACACTGAAGCTTTCTTT. Translation gives CASSLYLNTEAFF.

In this sample, this clonotype turned up many times. The chain couples TRBV7-2 to TRBJ2-3; no clear D. V lost 1 base, J lost 4 bases, and 15 bases lay in between. The CDR3 consists of 16 residues. Germline lookup yields CDR1 SGHTA and CDR2 FQGNSA. The CDR3 reads CASSLGPSPPADTQYF. In DNA, the CDR3 is TGTGCCAGCAGCTTAGGACCTTCGCCCCCGGCAGATACGCAGTATTTT.

Many counts were recorded for this clonotype. J is TRBJ1-4 and V is TRBV6-2 or TRBV6-3, with D hard to call. Germline CDR1 and CDR2: MNHEY and SVGEGT. The CDR3 contains 15 residues. V was cut by 6 bases and J by 8 bases, with 19 bases left in between. The CDR3 DNA reads TGTGCCAGCAGCTCCAAGCAAGGTTTCTTCGAAAAACTGTTTTTT. Its protein product is CASSSKQGFFEKLFF.

This clonotype was recorded many times. The chain employs TRBV24-1 and TRBJ1-4; 8 bases map to TRBD1. The CDR3 loop spans 15 amino acids. With 1 base clipped from V and 8 bases from J, the junction kept 5 bases outside the gene matches. Germline CDR1 and CDR2: KGHDR and SFDVKD. The CDR3 nucleotides are TGTGCCACCAGTGATTTCCGACAGGGGCGAGAAAAACTGTTTTTT. It specifies CATSDFRQGREKLFF.

This clonotype was counted many times. V gene TRBV7-9 combines with J gene TRBJ1-2; 7 bases fit TRBD1. Germline-derived CDR1 and CDR2 are SEHNR and FQNEAQ (reference sequence). The CDR3 contains 15 residues. V gave up 5 bases and J gave up 8 bases; unmatched junction bases: 14. CDR3 DNA: TGTGCCAGCAGCCCAATGGGCGGGACAGTCGAAGGCTACACCTTC. Translating it yields CASSPMGGTVEGYTF.

There are many counts of this clonotype. In DNA, the CDR3 is TGTGCCAGCAGCAGCCTCCGGGGCGTTGGAAACAATCAGCCCCAGCATTTT. This encodes CASSSLRGVGNNQPQHF. V is TRBV6-2 or TRBV6-3 and J is TRBJ1-5, with D maybe TRBD1 (5 bases). The CDR3 length is 17 residues. The germline V gene has CDR1 MNHEY and CDR2 SVGEGT. V lost 6 bases and J 3 bases, leaving 21 bases between the germline ends.

This clonotype was picked up many times. The chain joins TRBV28 to TRBJ1-5; D perhaps matches TRBD1 (5 bases). The CDR3 covers 16 residues. Trimming cost V 7 bases and J 1 base, with 17 bases left between them. Germline V gives CDR1 MDHEN, CDR2 SYDVKM. The CDR3 DNA is TGTGCCAGCACCATAAGTGCCGGACACAGCAATCAGCCCCAGCATTTT. Translated: CASTISAGHSNQPQHF.

In this sample, this clonotype turned up many times. The chain recombines TRBV7-8 with TRBJ2-1; D not resolved. CDR1 is SGHVS, CDR2 FQNEAQ, per germline. V lost 3 bases and J 2 bases, leaving 8 bases between the germline ends. The length of the CDR3 is 14 residues. In DNA, the CDR3 is TGTGCCAGCAGCTTGGTAAAAACCTACAATGAGCAGTTCTTC. Residues: CASSLVKTYNEQFF. The variable domain in full, completed from reference TRBV7-8 and TRBJ2-1, reads GAGVSQSPRYKVAKRGQDVALRCDPISGHVSLFWYQQALGQGPEFLTYFQNEAQLDKSGLPSDRFFAERPEGSVSTLKIQRTQQEDSAVYLCASSLVKTYNEQFFGPGTRLTVL.

This clonotype showed up many times. V usage is TRBV6-1 and J usage is TRBJ1-1; D possibly corresponds to TRBD1 (5 bases). Germline V gives CDR1 MNHNS, CDR2 SASEGT. The CDR3 loop spans 12 amino acids. V shed 11 bases and J shed 1 base, with 11 bases lying between them. CDR3 in amino acids: CACKRGNTEAFF. The CDR3 nucleotides are TGTGCCTGCAAGAGGGGGAACACTGAAGCTTTCTTT.

The J gene is TRBJ2-1, the V gene TRBV6-2 or TRBV6-3; no reliable D call. The V and J ends lost 2 bases and 2 bases respectively, with 10 bases between them. CDR1 is MNHEY and CDR2 is SVGEGT in the germline V gene. CDR3 size: 15 residues. The CDR3 sequence is CASSYSTTPYNEQFF. The CDR3, as DNA: TGTGCCAGCAGTTACAGTACAACGCCCTACAATGAGCAGTTCTTC.

This clonotype was counted only a few times. J is TRBJ2-2 and V is TRBV2, with 12 bases matching TRBD2. Trimming cost V 7 bases and J 3 bases; bases outside gene matches: 3. This CDR3 is 15 amino acids long. The germline gives CDR1 SNHLY, CDR2 FYNNEI. CDR3 sequence (DNA): TGTGCCAGCACTGGGACTAGCGGGCACACCGGGGAGCTGTTTTTT. This translates into CASTGTSGHTGELFF.

This clonotype was observed many times. The rearrangement uses TRBV28 and TRBJ2-7; no definite D call. Trimming left V 3 bases short and J 5 bases short, with 11 bases between. This CDR3 has 13 amino acids. CDR1 is MDHEN and CDR2 is SYDVKM in the germline V gene. CDR3 in amino acids: CASSLVGGDEQYF. CDR3 sequence (DNA): TGTGCCAGCAGTTTGGTCGGCGGCGACGAGCAGTACTTC.

This clonotype was observed at least ten times. The chain combines TRBV2 with TRBJ2-1; 12 nucleotides agree with TRBD2. J gave up 8 bases and V 7 bases, and 9 bases lay outside the gene matches. Germline CDR1 is SNHLY and CDR2 is FYNNEI. The CDR3 totals 15 residues. DNA for the CDR3: TGTGCCAGCACCCTTCTAGCGGGGGGGCGCGATGAGCAGTTCTTC. As protein: CASTLLAGGRDEQFF.

This clonotype was seen ten or more times. The chain recombines TRBV5-1 with TRBJ2-1; TRBD2 agrees at 9 bases. The CDR3 is 17 amino acids. Germline values: CDR1 SGHRS, CDR2 YFSETQ. With V trimmed by 5 bases and J by 4 bases, 13 bases remained unmatched. The CDR3 loop reads CASRPAAAGGQYNEQFF. The CDR3, as DNA: TGCGCCAGCAGACCCGCCGCGGCGGGGGGGCAATACAATGAGCAGTTCTTC.

This clonotype came up many times. The rearrangement links TRBV20-1 to TRBJ2-2; 7 nucleotides match TRBD2. Losses at the gene ends were 0 bases for V and 7 bases for J; bases not matched to a gene: 11. The CDR3 loop spans 16 amino acids. Germline V gene data show CDR1 as DFQATT and CDR2 as SNEGSKA (reference sequence). The CDR3 sequence: CSARDLGRGADGELFF. For the CDR3, the DNA is TGCAGTGCTAGAGATCTTGGGAGGGGTGCGGACGGGGAGCTGTTTTTT.

The table lists this clonotype with many counts. This rearrangement joins TRBV2 to TRBJ2-7; no clear D. Trimming removed 3 bases from V and 2 bases from J, with 8 bases in between. The germline gives CDR1 SNHLY, CDR2 FYNNEI. The CDR3 runs to 13 residues. The DNA for the CDR3 is TGTGCCAGCAGTGACACAGATACCTACGAGCAGTACTTC. It encodes CASSDTDTYEQYF.